This entry features one T cell receptor (beta chain) sequence. Its antigen is as yet unknown. Germline CDR1 is SGHTA and CDR2 is FQGNSA. Trimming took off 7 bases at V and 4 bases at J, with 14 bases between the two ends. The CDR3 is made up of 14 amino acids. This entry belongs to a study of cytotoxic CD8 clonotypes in ibrutinib-treated CLL. Study-level points and caveats: The study found baseline clonality above age-matched healthy donors, tracking circulating CD8+ T-cell counts. Clonality was elevated at ibrutinib response and had returned toward baseline at progression. Public clonotypes, an uncommon group, contracted or remained stable on treatment.

Using immunoSEQ multiplex PCR, the repertoire was profiled, and TCRdb retains in-frame clones only, with some absent. This sample has around 310,000 clones; around four fifths occur once, and the top ten carry over 5%. Source: PBMCs, taken before ibrutinib treatment. This sequence was found in a human donor with chronic lymphocytic leukemia. V and J are TRBV7-2 and TRBJ2-4, with D possibly TRBD1 on 6 matching bases. CDR3 in amino acids: CASTQAGVKNIQYF. The CDR3 DNA reads as TGTGCCAGCACCCAGGCAGGGGTGAAAAACATTCAGTACTTC.